This T cell receptor beta chain came from a study of T cells in tuberculosis. Study as a whole: IGRA-negative adolescents, IGRA-positive adolescents with latent tuberculosis and adults with active tuberculosis formed this South African cohort. Study-wide findings and caveats: The TCR-beta difference was not significant; alpha differences partly reflected length.

Each donor contributed about 110,000 T cells on average, unsorted. The data were produced by immunoSEQ multiplex PCR, yet TCRdb's version contains in-frame clones alone and is incomplete. Seen here are about 30,000 clones, approximately 93% observed once, and the top ten hold more than 6.5%. The CDR3 extends over 14 amino acids. Trimming took 5 bases from V and 9 from J; bases not matched to a gene: 7. Germline V gene lookup returns CDR1 PRHDT and CDR2 FYEKMQ (reference sequence). As concerns this clone: Antigen specificity is unknown.

This chain links TRBV13 with TRBJ2-1; 10 positions agree with TRBD2. Sequences were obtained from PBMCs. This sequence was found in a donor aged 10 to 29 with latent tuberculosis or without tuberculosis infection. The CDR3 bases are TGTGCCAGCAGCGCCCAGCGGGAGGGGAGTGAGCAGTTCTTC. Protein sequence: CASSAQREGSEQFF. The full variable domain, completed using reference TRBV13 and TRBJ2-1, is AAGVIQSPRHLIKEKRETATLKCYPIPRHDTVYWYQQGPGQDPQFLISFYEKMQSDKGSIPDRFSAQQFSDYHSELNMSSLELGDSALYFCASSAQREGSEQFFGPGTRLTVL.